This TCR beta chain was obtained from a study of blood T cell repertoires in COVID-19. At the level of the study: Italy, Spain and the United States were the sources of the convalescent and acute COVID-19 samples.

V was trimmed by 1 base and J by 6 bases, leaving 15 bases between them. The CDR3 is 14 residues long. Germline V gene data show CDR1 as GTSNPN and CDR2 as SVGIG (reference sequence). Sequencing used immunoSEQ multiplex PCR; TCRdb keeps in-frame clones, though not all of them. Among fewer than 65,000 clones listed, 70% to 90% were seen once. Sequenced: peripheral blood. This clonotype was obtained from a man between 60 and 75 years old with acute or convalescent COVID-19. The rearrangement links TRBV30 to TRBJ1-1; D is possibly TRBD1 (6 bases). The CDR3 sequence: CAWSAGRGLPEAFF. The CDR3 DNA is TGTGCCTGGAGTGCCGGGCGGGGGCTCCCTGAAGCTTTCTTT.